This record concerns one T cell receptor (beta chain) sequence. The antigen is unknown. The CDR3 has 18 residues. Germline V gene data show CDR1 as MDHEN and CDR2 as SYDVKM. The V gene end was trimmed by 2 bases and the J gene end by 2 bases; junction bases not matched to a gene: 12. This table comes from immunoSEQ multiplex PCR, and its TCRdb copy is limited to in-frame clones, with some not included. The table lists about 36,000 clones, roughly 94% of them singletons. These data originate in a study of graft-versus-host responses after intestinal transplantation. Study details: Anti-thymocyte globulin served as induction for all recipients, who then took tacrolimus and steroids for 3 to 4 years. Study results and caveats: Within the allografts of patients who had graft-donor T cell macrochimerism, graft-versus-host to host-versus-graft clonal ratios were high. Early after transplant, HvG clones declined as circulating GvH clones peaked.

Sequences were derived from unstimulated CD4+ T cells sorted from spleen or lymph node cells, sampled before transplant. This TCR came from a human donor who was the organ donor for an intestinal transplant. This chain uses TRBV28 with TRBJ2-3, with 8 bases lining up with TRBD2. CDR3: CASSLTGLGLRPTDTQYF. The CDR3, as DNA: TGTGCCAGCAGTTTAACGGGACTAGGTCTGAGACCCACAGATACGCAGTATTTT.